These T cell receptor beta chains were read from a single sample in a study of blood T cell repertoires in COVID-19. Here immunoSEQ multiplex PCR was the method, and the copy in TCRdb shows in-frame clones only, minus some. Among about 380,000 clones listed, 88% were seen once. The source material was PBMCs or T cells enriched from blood (not recorded which). The receptors were gathered from a woman younger than 35 who had recovered from COVID-19. Each CDR3 is given with its conserved first and last residue. The order of the fields is CDR3 protein, CDR3 DNA, clone size, CDR3 length, J gene, V gene, D gene. D genes are given only for firm matches. Only some rows state a clone size, as once, few, many or a class for expanded clones.

CASGLGGLATEAFF TGTGCCAGCGGTTTGGGGGGGCTCGCCACTGAAGCTTTCTTT . 14 TRBJ1-1 TRBV5-4 .
CSVGDPAYEQYF TGCAGCGTTGGAGATCCAGCCTACGAGCAGTACTTC few 12 TRBJ2-7 TRBV29-1 .
CASNPTGGHAEAFF TGTGCCAGCAACCCGACAGGGGGACACGCTGAAGCTTTCTTT once 14 TRBJ1-1 TRBV5-6 TRBD1
CASSSTGNGYTF TGTGCCAGCAGCTCCACAGGGAACGGCTACACCTTC . 12 TRBJ1-2 TRBV11-2 .
CASSASGVGAFF TGTGCCAGCAGCGCCTCGGGGGTTGGCGCTTTCTTT . 12 TRBJ1-1 TRBV13 .
CASSPQGAYGYTF TGCGCCAGCAGCCCACAGGGGGCATATGGCTACACCTTC few 13 TRBJ1-2 TRBV4-1 TRBD1
CASSQDEGLQHF TGCGCCAGCAGCCAAGATGAGGGCCTACAGCATTTT . 12 TRBJ1-5 TRBV4-1 .
CASSPGVYNSPLHF TGTGCCAGCAGCCCGGGAGTCTATAATTCACCCCTCCACTTT . 14 TRBJ1-6 TRBV14 .
CASSQGAERSNEKLFF TGCGCCAGCAGCCAAGGAGCGGAACGGAGTAATGAAAAACTGTTTTTT . 16 TRBJ1-4 TRBV4-1 .
CASSLSIGGNEQFF TGTGCCAGCAGCTTAAGTATAGGGGGCAATGAGCAGTTCTTC . 14 TRBJ2-1 TRBV7-9 .
CASRPNGGGWNTEAFF TGTGCCAGCAGGCCAAACGGCGGGGGATGGAACACTGAAGCTTTCTTT . 16 TRBJ1-1 TRBV3-1/TRBV3-2 .
CASSARGNQPQHF TGTGCCAGCAGCGCCAGGGGTAATCAGCCCCAGCATTTT . 13 TRBJ1-5 TRBV11-2 .
CASRLRDSGEQFF TGTGCCAGCAGGCTCCGGGACAGCGGTGAGCAGTTCTTC . 13 TRBJ2-1 TRBV6-5 TRBD1
CASSSRVLAGTEEQFF TGTGCCAGTAGTAGCCGGGTACTAGCGGGGACAGAGGAGCAGTTCTTC . 16 TRBJ2-1 TRBV19 TRBD2
CASGLGATEGNEQFF TGTGCTAGTGGTTTGGGGGCTACCGAGGGCAATGAGCAGTTCTTC . 15 TRBJ2-1 TRBV12-5 .
CASSQVVAGDTDTQYF TGTGCCAGCAGCCAAGTGGTAGCGGGGGACACAGATACGCAGTATTTT few 16 TRBJ2-3 TRBV3-1/TRBV3-2 TRBD2
CASSSLWGGNGYTF TGTGCCAGCAGCTCCCTTTGGGGAGGGAATGGCTACACCTTC . 14 TRBJ1-2 TRBV13 .
CASSLMGSANTIYF TGTGCCAGCAGTTTAATGGGCAGTGCAAACACCATATATTTT few 14 TRBJ1-3 TRBV28 .
CADRDHLYRGGGESYEQYF TGTGCCGACAGAGACCATTTATATCGCGGGGGGGGCGAAAGCTACGAGCAGTACTTC . 19 TRBJ2-7 TRBV9 TRBD2
CASSQLRSEAFF TGTGCCAGCAGCCAACTGAGGTCTGAAGCTTTCTTT . 12 TRBJ1-1 TRBV14 .
CASSSGYEQYF TGCGCCAGCAGCTCCGGGTACGAGCAGTACTTC . 11 TRBJ2-7 TRBV5-1 .
CASSVVPNEKLFF TGTGCCAGCAGCGTAGTTCCGAATGAAAAACTGTTTTTT . 13 TRBJ1-4 TRBV9 .
CASTELGQGQETQYF TGTGCCAGCACCGAGCTGGGACAGGGTCAGGAGACCCAGTACTTC . 15 TRBJ2-5 TRBV6-6 TRBD1
CASSDGTSGETQYF TGTGCCAGCAGTGACGGGACTAGCGGGGAAACGCAGTATTTT . 14 TRBJ2-3 TRBV25-1 TRBD2
CASSQRLQGIGSPLHF TGTGCCAGCAGCCAACGCTTGCAGGGGATAGGTTCACCCCTCCACTTT few 16 TRBJ1-6 TRBV3-1/TRBV3-2 .
CASSQDRDRANYGYTF TGCGCCAGCAGCCAGGACCGGGACAGAGCTAACTATGGCTACACCTTC . 16 TRBJ1-2 TRBV4-3 TRBD1